Each of the 21 T cell receptor beta chains below was sequenced from the same sample in a study of cytomegalovirus exposure and HLA in healthy donors. 13 Jbeta primers and 60 Vbeta primers were used for the PCR. The repertoire was sequenced with immunoSEQ multiplex PCR; TCRdb's copy has only in-frame clones and lacks some. Of under 200,000 clones listed, roughly 80% were seen once; the top ten hold under 1.1%. Sequencing used PBMCs. The receptors derive from a man aged 30-40 years in good health and CMV-seronegative.

The rearrangement joins TRBV2 to TRBJ2-3; maybe TRBD1 (6 bases). The CDR3 length is 13 residues. Germline-derived CDR1 and CDR2 are SNHLY and FYNNEI. V was pared by 9 bases and J by 0 bases, with 10 bases between. This CDR3 is CARRQDSTDTQYF. The CDR3, as DNA: TGTGCCAGAAGACAGGATAGCACAGATACGCAGTATTTT.

The chain couples TRBV5-1 to TRBJ2-2; no definite D call. Trimming stripped 4 bases from V and 4 bases from J, with 11 bases between. Germline lookup yields CDR1 SGHRS and CDR2 YFSETQ. This CDR3 has 14 amino acids. CDR3 region: CASSHNGATGELFF. The CDR3 bases are TGCGCCAGCAGCCATAACGGAGCCACCGGGGAGCTGTTTTTT.

The chain uses TRBV5-1 and TRBJ2-1; no definite D call. CDR3 size: 13 residues. The V gene's germline CDR1 is SGHRS and CDR2 YFSETQ. V was clipped by 0 bases and J by 5 bases, with 6 bases between them. Here the CDR3 DNA reads TGCGCCAGCAGCTTGGTATTTGACAATGAGCAGTTCTTC. It codes for CASSLVFDNEQFF.

The J gene is TRBJ2-1, the V gene TRBV6-5, with a possible D match to TRBD2 (7 bases). CDR1 and CDR2 from the germline V gene are MNHEY and SVGAGI. V lost 0 bases to trimming and J lost 5 bases, with 8 bases between them. This CDR3 has 14 amino acids. The CDR3 is CASSYSGGHNEQFF. DNA of the CDR3: TGTGCCAGCAGTTACTCCGGGGGGCACAATGAGCAGTTCTTC.

The rearrangement joins TRBV7-9 to TRBJ2-1, with D possibly TRBD1 on 6 matching bases. The CDR3 consists of 14 residues. CDR1 is SEHNR, CDR2 FQNEAQ, per germline (reference sequence). Trimming pared 3 bases from V and 9 bases from J, leaving 15 bases between. CDR3: CASSFGQRPVEQFF. CDR3 in DNA: TGTGCCAGCAGCTTCGGACAGCGCCCGGTTGAGCAGTTCTTC.

The chain uses TRBV5-1 and TRBJ2-4, with D perhaps matching TRBD1 (7 bases). Trimming left V 2 bases short and J 7 bases short, with 13 bases between. Germline V CDR1 and CDR2: SGHRS, YFSETQ. The CDR3 is 14 residues long. The CDR3 sequence is CASSFLAGGNIQYF. Here the CDR3 DNA reads TGCGCCAGCAGCTTTCTCGCAGGGGGGAACATTCAGTACTTC.

J is TRBJ2-1 and V is TRBV7-9; D is unresolved. From germline, CDR1 is SEHNR and CDR2 FQNEAQ (reference sequence). V was shortened by 2 bases and J by 4 bases, with 9 bases between the two germline ends. The CDR3 totals 14 residues. CDR3 nucleotides: TGTGCCAGCAGCTTATCCCAGTCTTACAATGAGCAGTTCTTC. Translating gives CASSLSQSYNEQFF.

This clone was seen a handful of times. The chain combines TRBV6-4 with TRBJ2-3, with 9 bases that match TRBD2. The germline V gene has CDR1 MRHNA and CDR2 SNTAGT. This CDR3 comprises 16 residues. V dropped 6 bases and J dropped 1; count of bases not matched to a gene: 8. The CDR3: CASRGAGGVGTDTQYF. The CDR3 region has the DNA TGTGCCAGCAGGGGAGCGGGAGGTGTCGGCACAGATACGCAGTATTTT.

J is TRBJ1-5 and V is TRBV27; no reliable D call. CDR3 length: 17 residues. Looked up from germline, CDR1 is MNHEY and CDR2 is SMNVEV (reference sequence). Trimming left V 2 bases short and J 4 bases short, with 18 bases between. This CDR3 is CASSLGTRLGVNQPQHF. As DNA, the CDR3 is TGTGCCAGCAGTTTAGGAACCCGGTTGGGCGTTAATCAGCCCCAGCATTTT.

In its sample, this clone was seen a few times. CDR3 protein: CASSVDYREHNEQFF. Here the CDR3 DNA reads TGTGCCAGCAGCGTAGACTACCGTGAGCACAATGAGCAGTTCTTC. The chain combines TRBV9 with TRBJ2-1; D unclear. This CDR3 has 15 residues. V lost 0 bases and J lost 5, with 12 bases in between. Germline CDR1 SGDLS, CDR2 YYNGEE.

The V and J genes are TRBV7-2 and TRBJ2-3; D is perhaps TRBD1 (5 bases). CDR3 size: 15 residues. The V end lost 5 bases, the J end lost 0 bases, and 12 bases lay between the germline ends. Germline values: CDR1 SGHTA, CDR2 FQGNSA. The CDR3: CASSTGALSTDTQYF. The CDR3 DNA reads as TGTGCCAGCAGCACTGGGGCGTTAAGCACAGATACGCAGTATTTT.

The V and J genes are TRBV5-4 and TRBJ1-4, with TRBD1 as a possible D gene (5 bases). Looked up from germline, CDR1 is SGHNT and CDR2 is YYREEE (reference sequence). The ends were cut back, 0 bases at V and 4 bases at J, with 16 bases in the middle. This CDR3 comprises 17 residues. CDR3 region: CASSLVNRRAGNEKLFF. The CDR3 region has the DNA TGTGCCAGCAGCTTGGTTAACAGGCGCGCCGGTAATGAAAAACTGTTTTTT.

V is TRBV6-5 and J is TRBJ2-5; D may be TRBD1 (7 bases). V was trimmed by 8 bases and J by 6 bases, leaving 19 bases between them. This CDR3 has 14 residues. CDR1 is MNHEY, CDR2 SVGAGI, per germline. The CDR3 region is CASGLGQAGKTQYF. The CDR3 DNA follows: TGTGCCAGCGGGCTTGGACAGGCGGGAAAGACCCAGTACTTC.

The chain couples TRBV11-2 to TRBJ2-5; maybe TRBD1 (6 bases). The CDR3 consists of 13 residues. CDR1 is SGHAT, CDR2 FQNNGV, per germline. Trimming shortened V by 4 bases and J by 9 bases, and 15 bases separated the two germline ends. This CDR3 reads CASSSDRSGAQYF. CDR3 bases: TGTGCCAGCAGCTCGGACCGATCAGGGGCCCAGTACTTC.

The rearrangement links TRBV10-1 to TRBJ2-1; 9 bases align to TRBD2. CDR1 is WNHNN, CDR2 SYGVQD, per germline (reference sequence). Losses at the gene ends were 5 bases for V and 3 bases for J; bases not matched to a gene: 5. CDR3 length equals 15 residues. CDR3 coding DNA: TGCGCCAGCAGTCAAGGACTAGCGCACTACAATGAGCAGTTCTTC. Protein: CASSQGLAHYNEQFF.

The gene calls are TRBV6-1 and TRBJ1-1, with 8 positions matching TRBD1. CDR1 is MNHNS, CDR2 SASEGT, per germline. This CDR3 is built from 13 residues. The ends lost 1 base at V and 10 bases at J; junction bases unmatched: 5. The CDR3: CASSEVGTGRAFF. The CDR3 region has the DNA TGTGCCAGCAGTGAAGTGGGGACAGGCCGAGCTTTCTTT.

The chain is built from TRBV20-1 and TRBJ1-1; D remains unclear. The germline gives CDR1 DFQATT, CDR2 SNEGSKA (reference sequence). V dropped 3 bases and J dropped 10 bases, with 12 bases sitting between them. This CDR3 has 11 amino acids. Written as DNA, the CDR3 is TGCAGTGCTAGCGATGGAGTAGGAGCTTTCTTT. Its protein product is CSASDGVGAFF.

The chain is built from TRBV19 and TRBJ2-4; D gene unclear. The CDR3 sequence is 11 residues long. Germline CDR1 LNHDA, CDR2 SQIVND (reference sequence). The V and J ends lost 1 base and 9 bases respectively, with 4 bases between them. The CDR3 region is CASSIGVIQYF. The CDR3, as DNA: TGTGCCAGTAGTATAGGCGTCATTCAGTACTTC.

Comments on this clone: At the DNA level, this CDR3 is encoded by other sequences in the same sample as well. The chain has TRBV19 and TRBJ1-1; TRBD1 aligns across 7 bases. This CDR3 region has 18 residues. Germline assignment: CDR1 LNHDA and CDR2 SQIVND (reference sequence). V lost 6 bases to trimming and J lost 4 bases; unmatched junction nucleotides: 20. The CDR3 region has the DNA TGTGCCAGTAGCGACCAAAGACAGGGCCCAGAAAGAGTCACTGAAGCTTTCTTT. Its protein product is CASSDQRQGPERVTEAFF.

The V gene is TRBV9, the J gene TRBJ2-7; 8 bases match TRBD1. V shed 0 bases, J shed 3 bases, and the junction held 8 bases outside the gene matches. CDR1 and CDR2 (germline): SGDLS, YYNGEE. This CDR3 has 16 residues. The chain's CDR3 is CASSVGTGLESYEQYF. Written as DNA, the CDR3 is TGTGCCAGCAGCGTAGGGACAGGGCTGGAAAGCTACGAGCAGTACTTC.

This chain connects TRBV5-6 to TRBJ1-1; tentative D call: TRBD1 (6 bases). CDR3 length: 15 amino acids. Trimming left V 6 bases short and J 4 bases short, with 19 bases between. Germline CDR1 SGHDT, CDR2 YYEEEE. CDR3 sequence (DNA): TGTGCCAGCAAGATTATGGGGGGGCTTGTCACTGAAGCTTTCTTT. This codes for CASKIMGGLVTEAFF.